This T cell receptor beta chain was sequenced for a study of T cell changes during pregnancy in multiple sclerosis. Here immunoSEQ multiplex PCR was the method, and the copy in TCRdb shows in-frame clones only, minus some. The sample carries under 35,000 clones, nearly 90% recorded once. The CDR3 contains 14 residues. Germline V gene sequence: CDR1 SGHAT, CDR2 FQNNGV. Trimming took 3 bases from V and 5 from J, leaving 11 bases between them. The rearrangement links TRBV11-2 to TRBJ2-1; D is ambiguous. The sequence was collected from a female donor in good health, enrolled as a control in a pregnancy study. The sequencing here drew on CD4+ T cells from peripheral blood mononuclear cells, taken in the third trimester of pregnancy. The CDR3 loop reads CASSFEIANNEQFF. The CDR3 DNA reads as TGTGCCAGCAGCTTCGAGATAGCCAACAATGAGCAGTTCTTC.